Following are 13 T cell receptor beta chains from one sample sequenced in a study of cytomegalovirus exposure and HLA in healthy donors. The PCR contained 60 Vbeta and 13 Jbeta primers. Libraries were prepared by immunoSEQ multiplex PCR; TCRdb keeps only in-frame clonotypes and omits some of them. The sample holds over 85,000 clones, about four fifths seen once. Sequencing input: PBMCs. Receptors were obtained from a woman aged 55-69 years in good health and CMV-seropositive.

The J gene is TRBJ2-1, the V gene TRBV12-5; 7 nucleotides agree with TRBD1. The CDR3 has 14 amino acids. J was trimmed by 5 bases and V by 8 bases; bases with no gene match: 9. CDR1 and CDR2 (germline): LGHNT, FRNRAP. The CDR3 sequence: CASSTSGGNNEQFF. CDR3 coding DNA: TGTGCTAGTTCGACTTCAGGGGGAAACAATGAGCAGTTCTTC. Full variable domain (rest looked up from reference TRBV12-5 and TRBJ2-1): DARVTQTPRHKVTEMGQEVTMRCQPILGHNTVFWYRQTMMQGLELLAYFRNRAPLDDSGMPKDRFSAEMPDATLATLKIQPSEPRDSAVYFCASSTSGGNNEQFFGPGTRLTVL.

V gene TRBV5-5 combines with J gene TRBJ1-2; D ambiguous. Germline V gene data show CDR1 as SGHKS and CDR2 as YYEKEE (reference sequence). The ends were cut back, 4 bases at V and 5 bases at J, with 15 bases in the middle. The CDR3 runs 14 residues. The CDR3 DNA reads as TGTGCCAGCAGCGGTACCGGGAGCATATATGGCTACACCTTC. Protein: CASSGTGSIYGYTF.

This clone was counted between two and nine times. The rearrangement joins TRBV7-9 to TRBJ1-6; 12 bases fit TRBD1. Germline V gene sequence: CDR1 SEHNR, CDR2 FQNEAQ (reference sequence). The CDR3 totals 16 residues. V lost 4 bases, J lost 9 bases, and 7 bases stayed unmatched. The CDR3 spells CASSSRGGQGASPLHF. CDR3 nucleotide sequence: TGTGCCAGCAGCTCAAGAGGGGGACAGGGGGCTTCACCCCTCCACTTT.

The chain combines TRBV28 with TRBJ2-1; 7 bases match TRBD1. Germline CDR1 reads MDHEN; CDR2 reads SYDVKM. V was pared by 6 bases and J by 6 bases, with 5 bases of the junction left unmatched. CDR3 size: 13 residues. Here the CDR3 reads CASRSTGVNEQFF. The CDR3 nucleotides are TGTGCCAGCAGATCCACAGGGGTCAATGAGCAGTTCTTC.

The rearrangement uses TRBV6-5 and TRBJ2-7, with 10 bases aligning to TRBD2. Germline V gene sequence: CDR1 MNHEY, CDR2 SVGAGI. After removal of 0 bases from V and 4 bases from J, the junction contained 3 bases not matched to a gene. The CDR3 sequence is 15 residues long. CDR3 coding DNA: TGTGCCAGCAGTTACTCTACTAGCGGGATTTACGAGCAGTACTTC. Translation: CASSYSTSGIYEQYF.

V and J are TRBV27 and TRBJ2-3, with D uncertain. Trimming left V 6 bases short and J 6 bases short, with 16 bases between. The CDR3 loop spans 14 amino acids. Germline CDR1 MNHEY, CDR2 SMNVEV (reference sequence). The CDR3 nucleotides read TGTGCCAGCAGGCAAATTGCGGCCGGGGATACGCAGTATTTT. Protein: CASRQIAAGDTQYF.

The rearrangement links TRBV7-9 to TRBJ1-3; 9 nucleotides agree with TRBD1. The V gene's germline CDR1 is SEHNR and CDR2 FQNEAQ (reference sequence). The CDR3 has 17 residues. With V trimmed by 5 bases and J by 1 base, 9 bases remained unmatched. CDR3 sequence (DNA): TGTGCCAGCAGCCGCTACAGGGGGCAAAAGTCTGGAAACACCATATATTTT. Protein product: CASSRYRGQKSGNTIYF.

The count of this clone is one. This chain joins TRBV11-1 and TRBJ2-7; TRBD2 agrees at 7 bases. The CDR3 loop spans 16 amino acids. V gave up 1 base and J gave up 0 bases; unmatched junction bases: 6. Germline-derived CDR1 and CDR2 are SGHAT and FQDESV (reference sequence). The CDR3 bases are TGTGCCAGCAGCTTAGGTGGCGGGAGAGGCTCCTACGAGCAGTACTTC. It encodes CASSLGGGRGSYEQYF.

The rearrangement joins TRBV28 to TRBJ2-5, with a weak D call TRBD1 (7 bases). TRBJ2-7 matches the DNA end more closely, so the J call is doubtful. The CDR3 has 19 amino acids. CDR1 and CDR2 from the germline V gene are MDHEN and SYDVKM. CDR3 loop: CASSRGQGGTILPSYEQYF. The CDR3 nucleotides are TGTGCCAGCTCAAGAGGCCAGGGGGGCACAATACTCCCCTCCTACGAGCAGTACTTC.

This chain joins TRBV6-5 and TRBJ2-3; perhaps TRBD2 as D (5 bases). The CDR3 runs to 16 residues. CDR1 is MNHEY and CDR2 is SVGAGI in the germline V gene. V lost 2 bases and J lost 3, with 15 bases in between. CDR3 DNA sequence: TGTGCCAGCAGTTACGGTTTAGCGCCCTCAACAGATACGCAGTATTTT. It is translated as CASSYGLAPSTDTQYF.

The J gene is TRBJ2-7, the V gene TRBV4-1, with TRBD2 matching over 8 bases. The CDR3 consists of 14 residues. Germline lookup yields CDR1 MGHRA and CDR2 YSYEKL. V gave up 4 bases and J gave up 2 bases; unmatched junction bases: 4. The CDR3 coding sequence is TGCGCCAGCAGCCTTAGCGGGACCCCCTACGAGCAGTACTTC. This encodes CASSLSGTPYEQYF.

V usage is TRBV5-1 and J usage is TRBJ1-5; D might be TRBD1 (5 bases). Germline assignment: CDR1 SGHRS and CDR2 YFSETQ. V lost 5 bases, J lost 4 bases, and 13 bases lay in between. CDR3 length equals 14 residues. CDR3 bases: TGCGCCAGCAGTCCCGGGGGAAAGAATCAGCCCCAGCATTTT. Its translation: CASSPGGKNQPQHF.

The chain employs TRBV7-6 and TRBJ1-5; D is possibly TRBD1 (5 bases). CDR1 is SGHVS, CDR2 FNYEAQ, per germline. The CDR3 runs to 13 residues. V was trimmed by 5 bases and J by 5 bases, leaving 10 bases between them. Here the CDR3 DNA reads TGTGCCAGCAGCCGCCAGGGCCATCAGCCCCAGCATTTT. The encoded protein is CASSRQGHQPQHF.